The 4 T cell receptor beta chains in this list originate from one sample, sequenced in a study of OX40 agonist ivuxolimab in advanced cancers. Some clones are missing from TCRdb's copy, which holds only in-frame ones; the method was immunoSEQ multiplex PCR. The sample carries fewer than 75,000 clones, 88% recorded once. Sequences were derived from CD4+ or CD8+ T cells sorted from blood, sampled in a trial of the OX40 agonist ivuxolimab. Receptors were obtained from an adult with an advanced solid tumor such as melanoma, head and neck, liver or kidney cancer.

The chain carries TRBV7-3 and TRBJ1-6; no reliable D call. This CDR3 contains 14 residues. V was clipped by 2 bases and J by 10 bases, with 12 bases between them. Germline V gene lookup returns CDR1 SGHTA and CDR2 FQGTGA. CDR3 nucleotides: TGTGCCAGCAGCTTACGAGCACTAGGGTCACCCCTCCACTTT. It is translated as CASSLRALGSPLHF. Drawing the rest from reference TRBV7-3 and TRBJ1-6, the complete variable domain is GAGVSQTPSNKVTEKGKYVELRCDPISGHTALYWYRQSLGQGPEFLIYFQGTGAADDSGLPNDRFFAVRPEGSVSTLKIQRTERGDSAVYLCASSLRALGSPLHFGNGTRLTVT.

V usage is TRBV9 and J usage is TRBJ2-1; D uncertain. Per the germline V gene, CDR1 is SGDLS and CDR2 is YYNGEE. Trimming took 0 bases from V and 5 from J, leaving 12 bases between them. The CDR3 length is 15 residues. CDR3 coding DNA: TGTGCCAGCAGCGTAGATCCCGTTGGGGACAATGAGCAGTTCTTC. It specifies CASSVDPVGDNEQFF.

The CDR3 sequence: CASNESSNLRANVLTF. CDR3 DNA sequence: TGCGCCAGCAACGAGAGCAGCAACCTTCGGGCCAACGTCCTGACTTTC. The chain links TRBV5-1 to TRBJ2-6; D unclear. The CDR3 is 16 amino acids. CDR1 and CDR2 from the germline V gene are SGHRS and YFSETQ. Trimming took off 6 bases at V and 5 bases at J, with 18 bases between the two ends.

This clone showed up just once. The chain has TRBV6-1 and TRBJ2-5, with 7 bases that match TRBD2. The CDR3 is 15 amino acids. Per germline, CDR1 MNHNS and CDR2 SASEGT. The V gene end was trimmed by 6 bases and the J gene end by 5 bases; junction bases not matched to a gene: 12. CDR3 amino acids: CASSRMGGKGETQYF. As DNA, the CDR3 is TGTGCCAGCAGCCGGATGGGGGGGAAGGGGGAGACCCAGTACTTC.